This T cell receptor (beta chain) came from a study of blood T cell repertoires in COVID-19 (dated by TCRdb to about 2020). Regarding the complete study: Samples from collaborators originated in the United States, Italy and Spain and spanned both the acute and convalescent phases of COVID-19. The material from the prospective study consisted of cDNA or gDNA derived from T cells, B-cell-depleted T cells, or PBMCs. Deeply sampled blood TCRbeta repertoires from subjects exposed to, actively infected with, or recovered from COVID-19 were included in the dataset. The repertoires were released in a freely available public database intended as a resource for research on the immune response to SARS-CoV-2. The samples were drawn from the first 160 participants of the ongoing ImmuneRACE study and from 1,200 or so subjects provided by 6 global collaborators. Sample metadata almost always included a de-identified subject ID, COVID-19 status, age in years and sex. Where available, HLA class I and class II types were taken from metadata supplied by the sample provider and were not determined by assay-based typing.

TCRbeta CDR3 regions were amplified from genomic DNA using the immunoSEQ Assay, a bias-controlled multiplex PCR. The published analysis was carried out like this. Within the assay, amplification of reference gene primers was used to estimate how many nucleated cells each sample contained. Sequence reads were collapsed and filtered to measure the absolute abundance of every unique TCRbeta CDR3 rearrangement. Productive Simpson clonality was computed per sample as the square root of Simpson's diversity index over productive rearrangements. The table was pulled from immuneACCESS by TCRdb, which kept in-frame rearrangements only. Such tables lose some clones; where checked, under half of the loss comes from unresolved V genes, and the rest has no known cause. That table is the source of V, J and clone size, and D and trimming were worked out from the DNA. Present in this sample are roughly 200,000 clones, around 80% of which were seen just once. The ten largest clonotypes hold 2.5% to 3.5% of the sample.

For CDR1 and CDR2, the germline V gene (reference sequence) lists SGHNT and YYREEE. Trimming removed 4 bases from V and 6 bases from J; the gene matches leave 10 bases unexplained. Inclusive of the bounding cysteine and phenylalanine, the CDR3 is 16 residues long. Solely the CDR3 DNA is kept, with 48 bases framed from the first base. Remarks on this clone: Its antigen is currently not known. Qualities for individual bases were not recorded, and no much larger clone is one base off.

General findings and caveats noted by the study authors: Clinical and demographic metadata were provided uncurated, with the amount varying by source and participant.

Collaborating institutions collected whole blood in K2EDTA tubes following their own protocols. For TCRbeta analysis, collaborator samples were shipped as frozen whole blood, as isolated PBMCs, or as DNA extracted from either sample type. Sequencing input: peripheral blood. Rearrangement joined TRBV5-4 to TRBJ2-1; the junction holds 10 bases that match TRBD2. The clonotype comes from an elderly woman with active or convalescent COVID-19. CDR3 region: CASSRQAGGLSNEQFF. The DNA sequence is TGTGCCAGCAGCAGGCAAGCGGGGGGGCTGAGCAATGAGCAGTTCTTC.